The rows below give T cell receptor beta chains drawn from one sample of a study of Tregs in tolerant kidney transplant recipients. Libraries were prepared by immunoSEQ multiplex PCR; TCRdb keeps only in-frame clonotypes and omits some of them. This table has 85,000 to 90,000 clones, approximately 92% appearing once. The specimen sequenced was CD8+ T cells from blood. These receptors were collected from a human donor in good health. Each CDR3 is given with its conserved first and last residue. Each record gives: J gene, D gene, CDR3 length, V gene, clone size, CDR3 protein, CDR3 DNA. A D gene is named only where the DNA matches it firmly. The size field is filled for only some rows; it gives once, few, many or a size class.

j_gene: TRBJ2-3
d_gene: NA
len: 11
v_gene: TRBV29-1
abundance: once
CDR3aa: CSGIRDSAQYF
CDR3nt: TGCAGCGGCATCCGGGACTCCGCGCAGTATTTT

j_gene: TRBJ1-2
d_gene: TRBD1
len: 16
v_gene: TRBV4-2
abundance: NA
CDR3aa: CASSQDLWDRLGGYTF
CDR3nt: TGTGCCAGCAGCCAAGATTTATGGGACAGACTCGGGGGCTACACCTTC

j_gene: TRBJ2-7
d_gene: TRBD2
len: 13
v_gene: TRBV11-3
abundance: NA
CDR3aa: CASSHSGRAEQYF
CDR3nt: TGTGCCAGCAGCCACAGCGGGAGGGCCGAGCAGTACTTC

j_gene: TRBJ2-7
d_gene: NA
len: 15
v_gene: TRBV18
abundance: NA
CDR3aa: CASSPSPTSPYEQYF
CDR3nt: TGTGCCAGCTCACCATCTCCTACCTCTCCCTACGAGCAGTACTTC

j_gene: TRBJ2-1
d_gene: NA
len: 13
v_gene: TRBV2
abundance: NA
CDR3aa: CASSEISHNEQFF
CDR3nt: TGTGCCAGCAGTGAAATTTCGCACAATGAGCAGTTCTTC

j_gene: TRBJ2-7
d_gene: NA
len: 15
v_gene: TRBV4-1
abundance: NA
CDR3aa: CASSQARLSVYEQYF
CDR3nt: TGCGCCAGCAGCCAAGCCCGTCTGAGCGTCTACGAGCAGTACTTC

j_gene: TRBJ2-7
d_gene: NA
len: 14
v_gene: TRBV5-4
abundance: NA
CDR3aa: CASSFNGQPNEQYF
CDR3nt: TGTGCCAGCAGCTTTAATGGACAGCCCAACGAGCAGTACTTC

j_gene: TRBJ2-7
d_gene: NA
len: 15
v_gene: TRBV4-1
abundance: NA
CDR3aa: CASSQDGTPVYEQYF
CDR3nt: TGCGCCAGCAGCCAAGACGGGACGCCTGTCTACGAGCAGTACTTC

j_gene: TRBJ2-1
d_gene: NA
len: 17
v_gene: TRBV7-8
abundance: NA
CDR3aa: CASSLDWMGIGGNEQFF
CDR3nt: TGTGCCAGCAGCTTAGATTGGATGGGGATAGGGGGCAATGAGCAGTTCTTC

j_gene: TRBJ1-1
d_gene: NA
len: 15
v_gene: TRBV5-1
abundance: NA
CDR3aa: CASSLSLSVNTEAFF
CDR3nt: TGCGCCAGCAGCTTGTCTTTATCGGTGAACACTGAAGCTTTCTTT

j_gene: TRBJ1-5
d_gene: NA
len: 15
v_gene: TRBV7-9
abundance: NA
CDR3aa: CASSSDRVSNQPQHF
CDR3nt: TGTGCCAGCAGCTCCGACCGGGTCTCCAATCAGCCCCAGCATTTT

j_gene: TRBJ1-1
d_gene: NA
len: 17
v_gene: TRBV7-9
abundance: NA
CDR3aa: CASSAGKAGYMNTEAFF
CDR3nt: TGTGCCAGCAGCGCAGGTAAAGCCGGATACATGAACACTGAAGCTTTCTTT

j_gene: TRBJ2-7
d_gene: NA
len: 15
v_gene: TRBV6-5
abundance: NA
CDR3aa: CASSSSGTATYEQYF
CDR3nt: TGTGCCAGCAGTTCTTCCGGGACGGCAACCTACGAGCAGTACTTC

j_gene: TRBJ2-3
d_gene: TRBD2
len: 16
v_gene: TRBV9
abundance: NA
CDR3aa: CASSLTSGRSTDTQYF
CDR3nt: TGTGCCAGCAGCCTTACTAGCGGGAGGAGCACAGATACGCAGTATTTT

j_gene: TRBJ1-4
d_gene: NA
len: 14
v_gene: TRBV7-6
abundance: NA
CDR3aa: CASSPTGQNEKLFF
CDR3nt: TGTGCCAGCAGCCCCACCGGCCAAAATGAAAAACTGTTTTTT

j_gene: TRBJ1-2
d_gene: NA
len: 14
v_gene: TRBV5-1
abundance: once
CDR3aa: CASSLASGEAGYTF
CDR3nt: TGCGCCAGCAGCTTGGCCTCGGGTGAGGCCGGCTACACCTTC

j_gene: TRBJ1-1
d_gene: NA
len: 12
v_gene: TRBV6-5
abundance: NA
CDR3aa: CASSYGNSEAFF
CDR3nt: TGTGCCAGCAGTTACGGCAATAGTGAAGCTTTCTTT

j_gene: TRBJ2-1
d_gene: TRBD1
len: 15
v_gene: TRBV6-6
abundance: NA
CDR3aa: CASSTGTGPYNEQFF
CDR3nt: TGTGCCAGCAGCACCGGGACAGGTCCCTACAATGAGCAGTTCTTC

j_gene: TRBJ2-3
d_gene: NA
len: 17
v_gene: TRBV23-1
abundance: NA
CDR3aa: CASSQSLGPDTTDTQYF
CDR3nt: TGCGCCAGCAGTCAATCTTTGGGGCCTGATACCACAGATACGCAGTATTTT

j_gene: TRBJ2-7
d_gene: NA
len: 14
v_gene: TRBV27
abundance: NA
CDR3aa: CASSPRGRPGEQYF
CDR3nt: TGTGCCAGCAGTCCAAGAGGGAGGCCGGGGGAGCAGTACTTC

j_gene: TRBJ1-1
d_gene: NA
len: 15
v_gene: TRBV6-5
abundance: NA
CDR3aa: CASSYSAGSDVEAFF
CDR3nt: TGTGCCAGCAGTTACTCGGCAGGGAGCGACGTTGAAGCTTTCTTT

j_gene: TRBJ2-1
d_gene: TRBD2
len: 17
v_gene: TRBV7-9
abundance: NA
CDR3aa: CASSDGTSGRPVAEQFF
CDR3nt: TGTGCCAGCAGCGACGGGACTAGCGGGAGGCCGGTGGCTGAGCAGTTCTTC

j_gene: TRBJ2-1
d_gene: NA
len: 16
v_gene: TRBV7-9
abundance: once
CDR3aa: CASSLPGKGGGNEQFF
CDR3nt: TGTGCCAGCAGCTTACCAGGCAAGGGAGGGGGCAATGAGCAGTTCTTC

j_gene: TRBJ2-7
d_gene: TRBD1
len: 16
v_gene: TRBV6-6
abundance: once
CDR3aa: CASSYSPNRGEYEQYF
CDR3nt: TGTGCCAGCAGTTACTCCCCCAACAGGGGAGAGTACGAGCAGTACTTC

j_gene: TRBJ2-7
d_gene: NA
len: 12
v_gene: TRBV9
abundance: NA
CDR3aa: CASSGRDNEQYF
CDR3nt: TGTGCCAGCAGCGGCCGGGATAACGAGCAGTACTTC

j_gene: TRBJ2-7
d_gene: NA
len: 14
v_gene: TRBV5-1
abundance: NA
CDR3aa: CASSLRGGSYEQYF
CDR3nt: TGCGCCAGCAGCTTACGAGGAGGCTCCTACGAGCAGTACTTC

j_gene: TRBJ2-1
d_gene: NA
len: 14
v_gene: TRBV6-5
abundance: NA
CDR3aa: CASSIGEPYNEQFF
CDR3nt: TGTGCCAGCAGTATCGGGGAACCCTACAATGAGCAGTTCTTC

j_gene: TRBJ2-7
d_gene: TRBD2
len: 12
v_gene: TRBV2
abundance: NA
CDR3aa: CAAGGRKGEQYF
CDR3nt: TGTGCCGCGGGGGGGAGGAAAGGCGAGCAGTACTTC

j_gene: TRBJ2-6
d_gene: NA
len: 16
v_gene: TRBV7-2
abundance: NA
CDR3aa: CASSLAMGSGANVLTF
CDR3nt: TGTGCCAGCAGCTTAGCGATGGGCTCTGGGGCCAACGTCCTGACTTTC

j_gene: TRBJ1-5
d_gene: TRBD1
len: 14
v_gene: TRBV25-1
abundance: NA
CDR3aa: CASSLGQGAQPQHF
CDR3nt: TGTGCCAGCAGTCTGGGACAGGGGGCTCAGCCCCAGCATTTT

j_gene: TRBJ2-2
d_gene: TRBD1
len: 13
v_gene: TRBV4-1
abundance: NA
CDR3aa: CASSLQGAGELFF
CDR3nt: TGCGCCAGCAGCCTTCAGGGGGCCGGGGAGCTGTTTTTT

j_gene: TRBJ2-3
d_gene: TRBD1
len: 15
v_gene: TRBV6-4
abundance: few
CDR3aa: CASSAGTGATDTQYF
CDR3nt: TGTGCCAGCAGTGCCGGGACAGGGGCCACAGATACGCAGTATTTT

j_gene: TRBJ1-1
d_gene: TRBD1
len: 12
v_gene: TRBV2
abundance: NA
CDR3aa: CASSGDRGGAFF
CDR3nt: TGTGCCAGCAGTGGGGACAGGGGTGGAGCTTTCTTT

j_gene: TRBJ1-6
d_gene: NA
len: 15
v_gene: TRBV30
abundance: NA
CDR3aa: CAWSVSEFDYSPLHF
CDR3nt: TGTGCCTGGAGTGTTTCCGAATTCGACTATTCACCCCTCCACTTT

j_gene: TRBJ1-1
d_gene: TRBD1
len: 16
v_gene: TRBV9
abundance: NA
CDR3aa: CASSVGPGQGVSEAFF
CDR3nt: TGTGCCAGCAGCGTAGGACCGGGACAGGGGGTTAGTGAAGCTTTCTTT

j_gene: TRBJ2-1
d_gene: TRBD2
len: 15
v_gene: TRBV29-1
abundance: once
CDR3aa: CSVRILAGARNEQFF
CDR3nt: TGCAGCGTACGGATACTAGCGGGAGCGCGAAATGAGCAGTTCTTC

j_gene: TRBJ2-3
d_gene: TRBD1
len: 17
v_gene: TRBV7-7
abundance: NA
CDR3aa: CASSLVDRGLGTDTQYF
CDR3nt: TGTGCTAGCAGCTTAGTCGACAGGGGTTTGGGCACAGATACGCAGTATTTT

j_gene: TRBJ2-3
d_gene: TRBD1
len: 15
v_gene: TRBV27
abundance: NA
CDR3aa: CASSLRDRLSDTQYF
CDR3nt: TGTGCCAGCAGTTTACGGGACAGGCTTTCAGATACGCAGTATTTT

j_gene: TRBJ1-5
d_gene: TRBD1
len: 13
v_gene: TRBV19
abundance: NA
CDR3aa: CASRTGGNQPQHF
CDR3nt: TGTGCCAGTAGAACAGGGGGCAATCAGCCCCAGCATTTT

j_gene: TRBJ1-5
d_gene: NA
len: 14
v_gene: TRBV6-4
abundance: NA
CDR3aa: CASSEAVGNQPQHF
CDR3nt: TGTGCCAGCAGTGAGGCGGTCGGCAATCAGCCCCAGCATTTT

j_gene: TRBJ2-7
d_gene: TRBD2
len: 18
v_gene: TRBV4-1
abundance: NA
CDR3aa: CASSQVLGEREGPYEQYF
CDR3nt: TGCGCCAGCAGCCAAGTTTTGGGTGAGCGGGAGGGCCCCTACGAGCAGTACTTC

j_gene: TRBJ1-1
d_gene: TRBD1
len: 15
v_gene: TRBV7-9
abundance: NA
CDR3aa: CASSSGQGLGVEAFF
CDR3nt: TGTGCCAGCAGCTCCGGACAGGGTTTGGGTGTTGAAGCTTTCTTT

j_gene: TRBJ2-5
d_gene: TRBD1
len: 16
v_gene: TRBV4-1
abundance: NA
CDR3aa: CASSQSTGAAEETQYF
CDR3nt: TGCGCCAGCAGCCAGAGTACAGGGGCCGCCGAAGAGACCCAGTACTTC

j_gene: TRBJ2-7
d_gene: TRBD1
len: 15
v_gene: TRBV5-6
abundance: NA
CDR3aa: CASSLADRGRYEQYF
CDR3nt: TGTGCCAGCAGCTTGGCCGACAGGGGGCGTTACGAGCAGTACTTC

j_gene: TRBJ2-4
d_gene: TRBD1
len: 19
v_gene: TRBV7-8
abundance: NA
CDR3aa: CASSLLGQGEWVAKNIQYF
CDR3nt: TGTGCCAGCAGCTTACTGGGACAGGGGGAATGGGTAGCCAAAAACATTCAGTACTTC